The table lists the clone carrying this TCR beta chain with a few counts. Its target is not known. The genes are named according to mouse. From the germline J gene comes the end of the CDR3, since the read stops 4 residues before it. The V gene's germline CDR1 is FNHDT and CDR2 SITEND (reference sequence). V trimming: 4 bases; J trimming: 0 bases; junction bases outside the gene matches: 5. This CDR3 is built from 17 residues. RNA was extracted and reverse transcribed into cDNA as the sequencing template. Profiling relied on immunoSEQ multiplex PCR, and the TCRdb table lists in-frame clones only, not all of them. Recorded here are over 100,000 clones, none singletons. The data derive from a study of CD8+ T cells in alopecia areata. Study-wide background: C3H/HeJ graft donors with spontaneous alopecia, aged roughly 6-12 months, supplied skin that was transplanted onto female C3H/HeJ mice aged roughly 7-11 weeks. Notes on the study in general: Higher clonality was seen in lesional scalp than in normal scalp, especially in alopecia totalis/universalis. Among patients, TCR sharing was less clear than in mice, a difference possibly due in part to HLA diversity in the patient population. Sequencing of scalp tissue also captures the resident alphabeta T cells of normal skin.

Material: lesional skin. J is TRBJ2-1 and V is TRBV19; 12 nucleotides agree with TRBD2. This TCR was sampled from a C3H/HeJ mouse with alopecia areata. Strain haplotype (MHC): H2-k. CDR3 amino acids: CASSRDWGAYNYAEQFF. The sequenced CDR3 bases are TGTGCCAGCAGTCGGGACTGGGGGGCGTATAACTATGCT.